This T cell receptor (beta chain) originates from a study of shared clonotypes between healthy human individuals (dated by TCRdb to the early 2020s). Some background on the complete study: Three men and two women, aged 18 to 49 years, made up the cohort. To increase sequencing depth and limit assay-specific biases, TCR repertoire library preparation and sequencing were carried out by different laboratories using diverse techniques. To estimate repertoire size and how much clonotypes are shared between individuals, the study performed deep sequencing of blood TCR repertoires from a few healthy adults. Per donor, three plates each were used for CD4 naive and CD4 memory, two for CD8 naive, and one for CD8 memory. Each donor's leukapheresis produced roughly between roughly 0.94 and 9.5 billion PBMCs.

TCR CDR3 regions were amplified from genomic DNA by multiplex PCR using the deep immunoSEQ assay. Extracted genomic DNA from each cell subset was distributed evenly across all wells of several immunoSEQ 96-well plates, and each plate was treated as a replicate. Each replicate PCR for sorted subsets received about 0.2 ug genomic DNA, equal to roughly 29,000 T cell genomes. Purified libraries were measured with a Qubit 3.0 fluorometer, size-checked on a Bioanalyzer 2100, and measured again with the KAPA Library Quantification kit. Every immunoSEQ 96-well plate was sequenced on a dedicated single-read 150-cycle Illumina NextSeq 550 flow cell. The published analysis was carried out like this. Because the immunoSEQ output included only junctional sequences and no quality scores, the filtering could not be the same as the filtering used for full-length reads. Sequences were annotated with PyIR, a Python wrapper for IgBLAST v1.9, using IMGT germline references to assign V/J genes and CDR3. Reads with weak V/J assignments (E-value above 1e-6), missing CDR3, stop codons, out-of-frame junctions, or ambiguous translated residues were removed. V3J clonotypes were defined as sequences sharing an identical inferred V gene, J gene, and CDR3 amino acid sequence. To compute the percentage overlap between repertoires, the number of shared unique clonotypes was divided by the size of the smaller repertoire. Repertoire richness was assessed with RTK rarefaction, the Chao1 estimator, and Recon v2.1 estimates of unobserved clonotypes. For all TCRbeta clonotypes obtained by the gDNA method from four donors, generation probabilities were computed with OLGA. Not all clones reach the TCRdb copy of this immuneACCESS table, which keeps in-frame sequences only. Checked studies attribute under half of the gap to unresolved V genes and leave the rest unexplained. The V and J calls and clone size are taken from that table; D and trimming were inferred from the DNA. This sample holds around 2.1 million clones; about 92% were observed only once. The ten largest account for around 1.7% of the sample.

Of note for this clone: Its antigen is currently not known. Base-call qualities are not available, and no considerably larger clone is one nucleotide away.

CD8 naive samples were obtained by positive selection for CCR7 among CD45RO-negative cells, yielding a CD45RA+CCR7+ population from which TemRA cells were excluded. The donors were healthy, HIV-negative adults with no recently reported acute infections or vaccinations. Only Caucasian adults living in Nashville, Tennessee, USA were represented among the donors. After blood collection by leukapheresis, PBMCs were isolated using Ficoll-Histopaque density gradient centrifugation and then cryopreserved in the vapor phase of liquid nitrogen. Analytical flow cytometry was used to check the purity and quantity of each magnetically sorted T cell population. Genomic DNA was isolated from every sorted fraction and measured by UV absorbance on a Nanodrop 2000c. Points the paper makes about the study in general: Because the study included only a small number of donors, the genetic and exposure-history diversity represented was limited. Incomplete sequencing was indicated by rarefaction of sorted-subset datasets, despite the large sequencing depth. Higher generation probabilities were observed for clonotypes shared by all four sorted-subset donors than for non-shared clonotypes. Sampling was limited to blood, and TCR repertoires in tissue likely differ from TCR repertoires in blood. Pairwise subsampling led to the expectation that sequencing depth would affect the degree of clonotype sharing among donors. Roughly 5% of naive CD4, around 3.6% of naive CD8, 2.3% of memory CD4, and about 0.4% of memory CD8 clonotypes were shared across several donors. Estimated clonotype richness was generally larger for naive than for memory subsets.

Including the terminal cysteine and phenylalanine, the CDR3 comprises 14 residues. Only the CDR3 part of the read is kept: 42 bases, read in frame from the first base. Via the germline V gene, CDR1 is MDHEN and CDR2 SYDVKM. Trimming costs V 2 bases and J 1 base, and their ends lie 8 bases apart. Recombination connected TRBV28 to TRBJ1-1, and possibly TRBD1, on 5 matching bases. The sample was naive CD8+ T cells from PBMCs. The cell subset or site label, read with the paper, signifies: CD45RA+CCR7+. This sequence was found in a young man in good health. Some clones in this sample may be carry-over from other donors' samples. CDR3 protein: CASSLRTGNTEAFF. Read as DNA, the sequence is TGTGCCAGCAGTTTACGTACAGGGAACACTGAAGCTTTCTTT.